Listed here are 9 T cell receptor beta chains from one sample, sequenced in a study of T cell responses to AZD1222 COVID-19 vaccine. Libraries were prepared by immunoSEQ multiplex PCR; TCRdb keeps only in-frame clonotypes and omits some of them. This table has around 94,000 clones, about 88% appearing once. The source material was peripheral blood, sampled on day 0 of AZD1222 vaccination. The origin of the receptors is an adult in good health.

The gene calls are TRBV5-6 and TRBJ1-2, with 8 bases matching TRBD1. The ends lost 3 bases at V and 2 bases at J; junction bases unmatched: 6. Germline loops: CDR1 SGHDT, CDR2 YYEEEE. The CDR3 is 15 residues long. The CDR3 sequence: CASSSQGAGNYGYTF. The CDR3 nucleotides read TGTGCCAGCAGCTCTCAGGGGGCAGGGAACTATGGCTACACCTTC.

This clone was detected only once. This chain connects TRBV7-9 to TRBJ1-6; D not certain. The CDR3 covers 14 residues. Trimming took 5 bases from V and 5 from J, leaving 10 bases between them. Germline assignment: CDR1 SEHNR and CDR2 FQNEAQ (reference sequence). CDR3 protein: CASSPDINNSPLHF. As DNA, the CDR3 is TGTGCCAGCAGCCCCGACATCAATAATTCACCCCTCCACTTT.

The rearrangement joins TRBV4-1 to TRBJ2-7, with 9 positions matching TRBD2. J was trimmed by 3 bases and V by 3 bases; bases with no gene match: 9. This CDR3 contains 16 residues. Per the germline V gene, CDR1 is MGHRA and CDR2 is YSYEKL. This CDR3 reads CASSHVAGVLNYEQYF. Written as DNA, the CDR3 is TGCGCCAGCAGCCACGTAGCGGGAGTCCTCAACTACGAGCAGTACTTC.

V usage is TRBV3-1 (or the pseudogene TRBV3-2) and J usage is TRBJ2-1, with D possibly matching TRBD1 (6 bases). This CDR3 is built from 14 residues. V was clipped by 4 bases and J by 7 bases, with 14 bases between them. CDR1 LGHDT and CDR2 YNNKEL come from the germline V gene (reference sequence). The CDR3: CASSRPGTSNEQFF. The DNA for the CDR3 is TGTGCCAGCAGCCGGCCCGGGACATCTAATGAGCAGTTCTTC.

The chain couples TRBV2 to TRBJ2-7, with TRBD2 identical over 12 bases. CDR3 size: 14 residues. V gave up 8 bases and J gave up 2 bases; unmatched junction bases: 4. Germline CDR1 is SNHLY and CDR2 is FYNNEI. The CDR3 sequence: CASGTSGSTYEQYF. DNA for the CDR3: TGTGCCAGCGGGACTAGCGGGTCGACCTACGAGCAGTACTTC.

The chain uses TRBV11-2 and TRBJ2-7; perhaps TRBD2 as D (7 bases). Trimming cost V 2 bases and J 4 bases, with 15 bases left between them. The CDR3 sequence is 15 residues long. CDR1 and CDR2 from the germline V gene are SGHAT and FQNNGV. CDR3 protein: CASSLLGGGDYEQYF. The CDR3 DNA sequence: TGTGCCAGCAGCTTATTGGGCGGGGGCGATTACGAGCAGTACTTC.

The J gene is TRBJ1-1, the V gene TRBV19; TRBD1 matches at 9 bases. CDR3 size: 14 residues. Germline lookup yields CDR1 LNHDA and CDR2 SQIVND (reference sequence). After removal of 6 bases from V and 11 bases from J, the junction contained 13 bases not matched to a gene. CDR3 coding DNA: TGTGCCAGTAGCCCGGGACAGGGAGGGATGAACGCTTTCTTT. Its protein is CASSPGQGGMNAFF.

The chain joins TRBV7-6 to TRBJ2-7; TRBD1 agrees at 9 bases. This CDR3 spans 16 amino acids. The germline CDR1 and CDR2 sequences are SGHVS and FNYEAQ. Germline trimming cut 4 bases from V and 3 bases from J; bases unmatched to any gene: 10. The chain's CDR3 is CASSSRGGQGGYEQYF. The CDR3 DNA reads as TGTGCCAGCAGCTCTAGGGGGGGACAGGGAGGCTACGAGCAGTACTTC. Drawing the rest from reference TRBV7-6 and TRBJ2-7, the complete variable domain is GAGVSQSPRYKVTKRGQDVALRCDPISGHVSLYWYRQALGQGPEFLTYFNYEAQQDKSGLPNDRFSAERPEGSISTLTIQRTEQRDSAMYRCASSSRGGQGGYEQYFGPGTRLTVT.

For this clone: Other DNA variants within this sample encode the same CDR3. This chain links TRBV6-5 with TRBJ1-3, with 7 bases lining up with TRBD1. The CDR3 is made up of 16 amino acids. Germline CDR1 and CDR2: MNHEY and SVGAGI. V lost 4 bases to trimming and J lost 0 bases; unmatched junction nucleotides: 6. CDR3 region: CASSSGQSSSGNTIYF. The CDR3 coding sequence is TGTGCCAGCAGTTCGGGACAGTCAAGCTCTGGAAACACCATATATTTT.